This TCR beta chain was recorded in a study of T cells in Graves' hyperthyroidism and ophthalmopathy. V lost 5 bases, J lost 6 bases, and 16 bases lay in between. CDR3 size: 13 residues. In germline, CDR1 is DFQATT, CDR2 SNEGSKA (reference sequence). Using RNA transcripts as the source, TCR beta CDR3 regions were amplified. The HTBI primer set was used in a first-round RT-PCR of the TCR CDR3. TCRdb itself ran the multiplex PCR reads through MiXCR, one entry per CDR3 protein. The sample lists about 600,000 distinct CDR3 sequences, around 14% occurring once. This clonotype originated in a woman under 30 with Graves' ophthalmopathy. The chain links TRBV20-1 to TRBJ1-1; D is unclear. Sequencing was carried out using blood. CDR3 sequence: CSASHTLGSEAFF. For the CDR3, the DNA is TGCAGTGCTTCCCACACCCTTGGGTCTGAAGCTTTCTTT.